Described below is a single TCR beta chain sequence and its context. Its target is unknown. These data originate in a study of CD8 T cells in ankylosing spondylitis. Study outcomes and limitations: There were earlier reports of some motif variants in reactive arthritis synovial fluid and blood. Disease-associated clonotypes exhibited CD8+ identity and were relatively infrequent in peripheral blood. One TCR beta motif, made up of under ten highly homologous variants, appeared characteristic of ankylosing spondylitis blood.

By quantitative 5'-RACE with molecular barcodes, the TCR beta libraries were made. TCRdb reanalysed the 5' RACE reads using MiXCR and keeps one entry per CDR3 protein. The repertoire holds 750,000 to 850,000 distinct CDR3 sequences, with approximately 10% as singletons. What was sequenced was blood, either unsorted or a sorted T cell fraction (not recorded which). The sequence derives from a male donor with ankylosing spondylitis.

The CDR3: CASSRQGATEAFF. The CDR3 nucleotides read TGCGCCAGCAGCCGACAGGGCGCCACTGAAGCTTTCTTT. The chain recombines TRBV5-1 with TRBJ1-1, with TRBD1 matching 7 bases. Germline V gives CDR1 SGHRS, CDR2 YFSETQ. V gave up 4 bases and J gave up 4 bases; unmatched junction bases: 4. The length of the CDR3 is 13 residues.